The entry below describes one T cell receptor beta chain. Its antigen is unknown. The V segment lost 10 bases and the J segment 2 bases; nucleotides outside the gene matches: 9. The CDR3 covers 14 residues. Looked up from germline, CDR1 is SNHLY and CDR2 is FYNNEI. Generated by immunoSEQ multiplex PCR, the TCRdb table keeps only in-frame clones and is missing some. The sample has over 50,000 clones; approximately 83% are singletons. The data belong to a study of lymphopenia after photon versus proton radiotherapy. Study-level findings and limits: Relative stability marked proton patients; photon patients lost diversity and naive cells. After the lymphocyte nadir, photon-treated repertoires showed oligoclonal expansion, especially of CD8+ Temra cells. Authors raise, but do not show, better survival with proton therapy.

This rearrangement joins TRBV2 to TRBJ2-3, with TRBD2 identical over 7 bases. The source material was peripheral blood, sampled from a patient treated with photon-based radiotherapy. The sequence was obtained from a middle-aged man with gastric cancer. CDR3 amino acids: CAIGASGYTDTQYF. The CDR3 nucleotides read TGTGCCATCGGGGCTAGCGGCTACACAGATACGCAGTATTTT.